The clone carrying this T cell receptor (beta chain) was picked up a small number of times. Its antigen remains unknown. The CDR3 totals 15 residues. CDR1 and CDR2 (germline): SGHTA, FQGNSA. The V and J ends lost 0 bases and 9 bases, in that order; junction bases with no gene match: 7. Individually, cDNA molecules had unique molecular identifiers attached to them. TCRdb itself ran the 5' RACE reads through MiXCR, one entry per CDR3 protein. The table includes tens of thousands of distinct CDR3 sequences, 9.5% to 15% detected once. These data are taken from a study of early T cells in non-severe SARS-CoV-2 infection. Study details: The authors sequenced bulk RNA from unsorted whole blood, leaving chains unpaired.

Study-level findings and limits: CD4 and private specificities were missed by VDJdb matching, which favored anti-spike CD8 responses.

The material sequenced was whole blood, taken at baseline. This receptor was obtained from an adult who was a healthcare worker with PCR-confirmed SARS-CoV-2 infection or an uninfected control (not recorded which). J is TRBJ2-1 and V is TRBV7-2; 8 bases are a match to TRBD1. DNA of the CDR3: TGTGCCAGCAGCTTAGCGCTGACAGGGGTCCCTGAGCAGTTCTTC. The encoded protein is CASSLALTGVPEQFF.